These 21 T cell receptor beta chains share one sample of origin, sequenced in a study of human T cells and chemical hapten exposure. TCRdb analysed the RACE reads with MiXCR anew, one entry per CDR3 protein. In the table there are around 340,000 distinct CDR3 sequences, 5.5% to 8% of which are singletons. Indicated time point: patch test 1, 2 weeks after DPC sensitization. Treatment: therapeutic diphenylcyclopropenone sensitization with weekly scalp DPC. This sample comprised whole blood, obtained in connection with sensitization to the hapten diphenylcyclopropenone (DPC). These receptors were taken from a woman younger than 35 with alopecia areata. Some clones in this sample may be carry-over from other donors' samples.

This clonotype was seen at least ten times. V is TRBV7-2 and J is TRBJ2-2; D might be TRBD1 (6 bases). This CDR3 is 15 amino acids long. Trimming took 3 bases from V and 5 from J, leaving 13 bases between them. Germline assignment: CDR1 SGHTA and CDR2 FQGNSA. The CDR3 protein is CASSFVGGETGELFF. CDR3 DNA: TGTGCCAGCAGCTTTGTAGGGGGAGAGACCGGGGAGCTGTTTTTT.

This rearrangement joins TRBV27 to TRBJ1-1; D call uncertain. Trimming shortened V by 0 bases and J by 4 bases, and 9 bases separated the two germline ends. CDR1 is MNHEY, CDR2 SMNVEV, per germline (reference sequence). CDR3 length: 14 amino acids. The CDR3 sequence: CASSLSRVATEAFF. The DNA for the CDR3 is TGTGCCAGCAGTTTATCAAGGGTAGCCACTGAAGCTTTCTTT.

This clonotype appeared a few times. This chain links TRBV3-1 with TRBJ2-3; 8 bases are a match to TRBD2. In germline, CDR1 is LGHDT, CDR2 YNNKEL (reference sequence). The CDR3 is 15 amino acids. V dropped 1 base and J dropped 3; count of bases not matched to a gene: 3. CDR3 DNA: TGTGCCAGCAGCCAAGCGGGGGGGCGGACAGATACGCAGTATTTT. Its protein product is CASSQAGGRTDTQYF.

The sample holds many counts of this clonotype. The chain is built from TRBV7-2 and TRBJ2-3; possibly TRBD2 for D (5 bases). CDR1 is SGHTA and CDR2 is FQGNSA in the germline V gene. This CDR3 is built from 13 residues. Trimming removed 5 bases at V and 6 bases at J, with 12 bases between. The CDR3, as DNA: TGTGCCAGCAGCCCCCGACCGGGGGATACGCAGTATTTT. Amino acids: CASSPRPGDTQYF.

This clonotype was seen many times. J is TRBJ2-1 and V is TRBV20-1, with 9 nucleotides matching TRBD2. The ends lost 0 bases at V and 7 bases at J; junction bases unmatched: 7. This CDR3 is 15 amino acids long. CDR1 and CDR2 (germline): DFQATT, SNEGSKA (reference sequence). CDR3 in amino acids: CSARDQRGDINEQFF. CDR3 DNA: TGCAGTGCTAGAGATCAGCGGGGGGATATAAATGAGCAGTTCTTC.

This clonotype was seen more than once but under ten times. The chain employs TRBV10-2 and TRBJ1-2; D ambiguous. The CDR3 is 13 amino acids. Trimming cost V 6 bases and J 8 bases, with 16 bases left between them. CDR1 and CDR2 from the germline V gene are WSHSY and SAAADI. In DNA, the CDR3 is TGCGCCAGCAGCCAGACTCCCCCGGGAGGCTACACCTTC. Amino acid sequence: CASSQTPPGGYTF.

Many counts were recorded for this clonotype. CDR3 loop: CASSQVYATDTQYF. In DNA form, the CDR3 reads TGTGCCAGCAGCCAAGTATATGCCACAGATACGCAGTATTTT. This sequence joins TRBV4-2 and TRBJ2-3; D is undetermined. This CDR3 has 14 amino acids. Germline CDR1 reads LGHNA; CDR2 reads YNFKEQ. V was clipped by 1 base and J by 2 bases, with 7 bases between them.

The chain is built from TRBV13 and TRBJ2-7; TRBD2 matches at 7 bases. With V trimmed by 5 bases and J by 4 bases, 8 bases remained unmatched. Germline V gives CDR1 PRHDT, CDR2 FYEKMQ (reference sequence). This CDR3 region has 14 residues. The CDR3 loop reads CASSPGGNGYEQYF. CDR3 nucleotides: TGTGCCAGCAGCCCCGGGGGGAATGGATACGAGCAGTACTTC.

This clonotype has ten or more counts. The chain is built from TRBV4-3 and TRBJ2-2; 7 nucleotides align to TRBD1. This CDR3 contains 15 residues. Germline loops: CDR1 LGHNA, CDR2 YSLEER. V lost 4 bases to trimming and J lost 3 bases; unmatched junction nucleotides: 5. CDR3 region: CASSPTGWDTGELFF. As DNA, the CDR3 is TGCGCCAGCAGCCCGACAGGGTGGGACACCGGGGAGCTGTTTTTT.

At least ten counts were recorded for this clonotype. The rearrangement uses TRBV28 and TRBJ1-4; D is uncertain. Trimming took off 9 bases at V and 4 bases at J, with 9 bases between the two ends. The germline gives CDR1 MDHEN, CDR2 SYDVKM. This CDR3 has 12 amino acids. In nucleotides, the CDR3 is TGTGCCAGTTATACCCTTAATGAAAAACTGTTTTTT. Translation: CASYTLNEKLFF.

This chain joins TRBV7-2 and TRBJ2-1; the D gene is possibly TRBD2 (6 bases). V was shortened by 1 base and J by 7 bases, with 14 bases between the two germline ends. The germline CDR1 and CDR2 sequences are SGHTA and FQGNSA. The CDR3 loop spans 15 amino acids. The CDR3 sequence: CASSLGPRTTNEQFF. The CDR3 nucleotides are TGTGCCAGCAGCTTAGGTCCCCGGACTACAAATGAGCAGTTCTTC.

This clonotype was seen a few times. The gene calls are TRBV29-1 and TRBJ2-7, with D perhaps matching TRBD1 (5 bases). V lost 0 bases and J lost 6, with 9 bases in between. Germline V gives CDR1 SQVTM, CDR2 ANQGSEA. This CDR3 comprises 12 residues. The CDR3 DNA reads as TGCAGCGTTGAAGAGTCAGGGTCCGAGCAGTACTTC. The encoded protein is CSVEESGSEQYF.

This chain uses TRBV5-1 with TRBJ2-7; TRBD1 is a possible D gene (5 bases). With 4 bases removed from V and 1 base from J, the gap between germline ends came to 12 bases. Germline CDR1 is SGHRS and CDR2 is YFSETQ. CDR3 size: 14 residues. The CDR3 protein is CASSVRQSSYEQYF. As DNA, the CDR3 is TGCGCCAGCAGCGTGAGACAGTCTTCCTACGAGCAGTACTTC.

A few counts support this clonotype. The rearrangement links TRBV6-5 to TRBJ1-6; D gene ambiguous. The CDR3 has 15 residues. Trimming shortened V by 6 bases and J by 10 bases, and 19 bases separated the two germline ends. Germline lookup yields CDR1 MNHEY and CDR2 SVGAGI. CDR3 loop: CASSSLLGYGSPLHF. CDR3 DNA sequence: TGTGCCAGCAGCTCCCTTCTGGGGTACGGGTCACCCCTCCACTTT.

V is TRBV15 and J is TRBJ1-4; unclear D gene. There are 13 residues in the CDR3. V lost 4 bases, J lost 10 bases, and 13 bases lay in between. The germline V gene has CDR1 LNHNV and CDR2 YYDKDF (reference sequence). CDR3: CATSTPGKGKLFF. The DNA of the CDR3 is TGTGCCACCAGCACCCCGGGGAAAGGAAAACTGTTTTTT.

This clonotype has a count of ten or more. V gene TRBV7-9 combines with J gene TRBJ2-5; the D gene is possibly TRBD2 (5 bases). Trimming pared 1 base from V and 4 bases from J, leaving 7 bases between. The CDR3 is 13 residues long. Germline assignment: CDR1 SEHNR and CDR2 FQNEAQ (reference sequence). CDR3 sequence: CASSLGRGETQYF. CDR3 nucleotides: TGTGCCAGCAGCTTAGGACGGGGAGAGACCCAGTACTTC.

The sample holds many counts of this clonotype. V and J are TRBV15 and TRBJ2-3; 8 bases match TRBD1. The CDR3 sequence is 20 residues long. The germline V gene encodes CDR1 LNHNV and CDR2 YYDKDF (reference sequence). The junction had 24 bases not matched to a gene; V was cut back by 8 bases and J by 2 bases. CDR3 region: CATASIGGTGTAEVTDTQYF. The CDR3 DNA reads as TGTGCCACCGCTTCCATAGGGGGGACAGGCACCGCGGAGGTCACAGATACGCAGTATTTT.

This clonotype was detected ten times or more. The V gene is TRBV5-4, the J gene TRBJ2-6; no firm D call. V shed 0 bases and J shed 0 bases, with 7 bases lying between them. Germline-derived CDR1 and CDR2 are SGHNT and YYREEE (reference sequence). The length of the CDR3 is 16 residues. The CDR3 here is CASSLGSNSGANVLTF. CDR3 DNA: TGTGCCAGCAGCTTGGGTAGCAACTCTGGGGCCAACGTCCTGACTTTC.

This sequence joins TRBV5-1 and TRBJ1-3; D might be TRBD1 (5 bases). This CDR3 region has 13 residues. The germline gives CDR1 SGHRS, CDR2 YFSETQ. Between the trimmed V and J ends, which lost 2 bases and 9 bases, there was a span of 12 bases. CDR3 sequence reads: CASSFGQGGTIYF. The CDR3, as DNA: TGCGCCAGCAGCTTCGGCCAGGGAGGCACCATATATTTT.

This clonotype was observed at least ten times. This chain uses TRBV6-1 with TRBJ2-3, with 8 bases matching TRBD1. Trimming removed 8 bases from V and 5 bases from J; junction bases left unmatched: 15. The germline CDR1 and CDR2 sequences are MNHNS and SASEGT. The CDR3 totals 16 residues. The CDR3 nucleotides are TGTGCCAGCCAAAGCCGGACAGGGATGAGTGGAGATACGCAGTATTTT. Encoded protein: CASQSRTGMSGDTQYF.

The CDR3 reads CASSVGTGGGNQPQHF. The CDR3 DNA reads TGTGCCAGCAGCGTAGGGACAGGGGGCGGCAATCAGCCCCAGCATTTT. The chain links TRBV9 to TRBJ1-5, with 11 bases matching TRBD1. With 0 bases clipped from V and 2 bases from J, the junction kept 1 base outside the gene matches. The CDR3 runs to 16 residues. Germline CDR1 SGDLS, CDR2 YYNGEE.